Listed below are T cell receptor beta chains from one sample, sequenced in a study of CD8 T cells in Susac syndrome. Each CDR3 protein is one row after TCRdb ran MiXCR on the immunoSEQ multiplex PCR reads. This sample yields 120,000 or so distinct CDR3 sequences, of which over 90% are seen a single time; around 0.12% belongs to the top ten. Sequenced material: CD4+ T cells from PBMCs. These receptors all stem from a human donor in good health. Both conserved end residues are part of each CDR3. D genes are given only for firm matches. Clone size is stated in some rows and not others, as once, few, many or a class when expanded.

j_call d_call clone_size v_call cdr3_aa cdr3_nt
TRBJ2-2 NA NA TRBV7-7 CASSTIGGNTGELFF TGTGCTAGCAGCACGATCGGCGGTAACACCGGGGAGCTGTTTTTT
TRBJ1-2 NA NA TRBV20-1 CSAVGDSYGYTF TGCAGTGCGGTCGGAGACAGCTATGGCTACACCTTC
TRBJ2-2 TRBD1 NA TRBV24-1 CATSAQGALNTGELFF TGTGCCACCAGTGCCCAGGGGGCCCTGAACACCGGGGAGCTGTTTTTT
TRBJ1-3 NA NA TRBV6-6 CASSYRGDPGNTIYF TGTGCCAGCAGTTACAGGGGGGATCCTGGAAACACCATATATTTT
TRBJ2-5 TRBD1 NA TRBV7-9 CANSRDRKETQYF TGTGCCAACAGCCGGGACAGAAAAGAGACCCAGTACTTC
TRBJ2-7 TRBD1 NA TRBV6-1 CASSEVGQGAEQYF TGTGCCAGCAGTGAAGTGGGGCAGGGGGCCGAGCAGTACTTC
TRBJ2-3 NA once TRBV20-1 CSARGANTDTQYF TGCAGTGCTAGGGGCGCGAACACAGATACGCAGTATTTT
TRBJ2-1 TRBD2 NA TRBV6-5 CASSAGRARNEQFF TGTGCCAGCAGTGCCGGGAGGGCGCGCAATGAGCAGTTCTTC
TRBJ1-2 NA few TRBV6-6 CASSSTGYGYTF TGTGCCAGCAGTTCGACTGGGTATGGCTACACCTTC
TRBJ2-7 TRBD1 NA TRBV4-1 CASSQENGQGAYEQYF TGCGCCAGCAGCCAAGAAAACGGGCAGGGGGCCTACGAGCAGTACTTC
TRBJ1-1 NA NA TRBV2 CASSADRRTEAFF TGTGCCAGCAGTGCCGACAGGCGTACTGAAGCTTTCTTT
TRBJ1-2 TRBD1 NA TRBV20-1 CSAIHRPGTANYGYTF TGCAGTGCTATCCATCGGCCCGGGACAGCTAACTATGGCTACACCTTC
TRBJ2-3 TRBD2 NA TRBV18 CASSQSSGSLDTQYF TGTGCCAGCTCACAGAGTAGCGGGAGTCTGGATACGCAGTATTTT
TRBJ2-3 NA NA TRBV7-2 CASSSPWGVEDTQYF TGTGCCAGCAGCTCCCCGTGGGGGGTGGAAGATACGCAGTATTTT
TRBJ1-5 NA NA TRBV4-1 CASSRLGTTNQPQHF TGCGCCAGCAGCCGACTCGGTACCACCAATCAGCCCCAGCATTTT
TRBJ2-5 TRBD2 NA TRBV28 CASSLPQGGPGETQYF TGTGCCAGCAGTTTGCCCCAGGGAGGGCCGGGAGAGACCCAGTACTTC
TRBJ2-1 TRBD1 NA TRBV2 CASRGDRGTQQFF TGTGCCAGCAGAGGGGACAGGGGGACCCAGCAGTTCTTC
TRBJ2-1 NA NA TRBV23-1 CASSQSGLPGNEQFF TGCGCCAGCAGTCAATCGGGCTTACCGGGCAATGAGCAGTTCTTC
TRBJ2-4 TRBD1 NA TRBV28 CASSTQGLAKNIQYF TGTGCCAGCAGCACACAGGGGTTGGCCAAAAACATTCAGTACTTC
TRBJ1-1 NA NA TRBV29-1 CSVETGWNTEAFF TGCAGCGTTGAAACGGGATGGAACACTGAAGCTTTCTTT
TRBJ2-5 TRBD1 NA TRBV5-6 CASSPLSGQGQETQYF TGTGCCAGCAGCCCTTTGAGTGGACAGGGTCAAGAGACCCAGTACTTC
TRBJ2-5 TRBD1 NA TRBV29-1 CSVSRDRGPKETQYF TGCAGCGTCTCCCGGGACAGGGGGCCGAAAGAGACCCAGTACTTC
TRBJ1-1 TRBD1 NA TRBV4-1 CASSLSGQGTNTEAFF TGCGCCAGCAGCCTCTCCGGACAGGGAACGAACACTGAAGCTTTCTTT
TRBJ2-7 TRBD1 NA TRBV10-1 CASSEPGQGFHEQYF TGCGCCAGCAGTGAGCCGGGACAGGGCTTCCACGAGCAGTACTTC
TRBJ1-1 NA NA TRBV11-3 CASSPQAGSGRGNTEAFF TGTGCCAGCAGCCCCCAAGCAGGCTCCGGGAGGGGGAACACTGAAGCTTTCTTT
TRBJ1-1 TRBD1 NA TRBV29-1 CSVHSGGNTEAFF TGCAGCGTCCATTCAGGGGGTAACACTGAAGCTTTCTTT
TRBJ1-1 NA NA TRBV28 CASSFMGGWNTEAFF TGTGCCAGCAGTTTCATGGGGGGTTGGAACACTGAAGCTTTCTTT
TRBJ2-7 TRBD1 NA TRBV6-5 CASRQGGVYEQYF TGTGCCAGCCGACAGGGTGGGGTCTACGAGCAGTACTTC
TRBJ2-1 NA NA TRBV29-1 CSATGSSANEQFF TGCAGCGCCACCGGGAGTAGCGCTAATGAGCAGTTCTTC
TRBJ1-5 NA NA TRBV4-1 CASSQEGERYQPQHF TGCGCCAGCAGCCAAGAAGGGGAGCGTTATCAGCCCCAGCATTTT
TRBJ2-5 NA NA TRBV3-1 CASSVTSLGETQYF TGTGCCAGCAGCGTGACTAGTCTTGGGGAGACCCAGTACTTC
TRBJ2-7 TRBD1 once TRBV28 CASSLLGVTGVHEQYF TGTGCCAGCAGTTTATTGGGGGTCACAGGGGTCCACGAGCAGTACTTC
TRBJ1-4 NA NA TRBV4-1 CASSREGPGLSNEKLFF TGCGCCAGCAGCCGAGAAGGACCAGGGCTCTCTAATGAAAAACTGTTTTTT
TRBJ1-5 TRBD1 NA TRBV20-1 CSAGQASNQPQHF TGCAGTGCTGGACAGGCTAGCAATCAGCCCCAGCATTTT
TRBJ2-7 TRBD2 NA TRBV20-1 CSVTSANSLGYEQYF TGCAGTGTGACTAGCGCGAACTCCCTCGGCTACGAGCAGTACTTC
TRBJ1-5 NA NA TRBV7-9 CASSLRDTNQPQHF TGTGCCAGCAGCTTACGGGACACAAATCAGCCCCAGCATTTT
TRBJ2-2 TRBD2 once TRBV20-1 CSARSSGLFNTGELFF TGCAGTGCTAGGTCTAGCGGACTTTTTAACACCGGGGAGCTGTTTTTT
TRBJ1-2 NA NA TRBV29-1 CSVDSLGEGYTF TGCAGCGTTGATTCCCTAGGGGAGGGCTACACCTTC
TRBJ2-5 NA NA TRBV18 CASSLQGRGQETQYF TGTGCCAGCTCACTACAGGGCCGAGGACAAGAGACCCAGTACTTC
TRBJ2-6 NA NA TRBV18 CASSPLLTGANVLTF TGTGCCAGCTCACCCCTCCTAACTGGGGCCAACGTCCTGACTTTC
TRBJ2-1 TRBD2 once TRBV11-2 CASSGRTSGGPSSYNEQFF TGTGCCAGCAGCGGAAGGACTAGCGGAGGCCCGAGCTCCTACAATGAGCAGTTCTTC
TRBJ2-7 TRBD2 NA TRBV12-3/TRBV12-4 CASSLREGGYEQYF TGTGCCAGCAGTTTGCGGGAGGGCGGTTACGAGCAGTACTTC
TRBJ2-5 TRBD1 NA TRBV7-9 CASSLFTGGETQYF TGTGCCAGCAGCTTATTCACAGGGGGAGAGACCCAGTACTTC
TRBJ1-4 NA NA TRBV29-1 CSTKGSGSEKLFF TGCAGCACAAAAGGGTCCGGCAGTGAAAAACTGTTTTTT
TRBJ1-1 NA NA TRBV29-1 CSVVRTKNTEAFF TGCAGCGTTGTCCGGACAAAGAACACTGAAGCTTTCTTT
TRBJ2-1 NA NA TRBV7-9 CASSLGRGRDEQFF TGTGCCAGCAGCTTAGGAAGGGGCCGGGATGAGCAGTTCTTC
TRBJ1-1 NA once TRBV20-1 CSARDLGGRWTEAFF TGCAGTGCTAGAGATCTCGGGGGGCGATGGACTGAAGCTTTCTTT
TRBJ2-6 NA NA TRBV6-5 CASSLKEGPGANVLTF TGTGCCAGCAGTTTAAAAGAGGGTCCTGGGGCCAACGTCCTGACTTTC
TRBJ2-3 NA few TRBV7-9 CASSLGVDTQYF TGTGCCAGCAGCTTGGGGGTGGATACGCAGTATTTT
TRBJ1-5 NA NA TRBV6-6 CASSHRQGNQPQHF TGTGCCAGCAGCCATAGGCAGGGCAATCAGCCCCAGCATTTT
TRBJ1-2 NA NA TRBV6-6 CASTGTRNYGYTF TGTGCCAGCACAGGGACCCGTAACTATGGCTACACCTTC
TRBJ2-7 NA NA TRBV28 CATAGPYEQYF TGTGCCACGGCGGGGCCCTACGAGCAGTACTTC
TRBJ1-3 NA NA TRBV15 CATSGPNSGNTIYF TGTGCCACCAGCGGGCCGAACTCTGGAAACACCATATATTTT
TRBJ1-1 NA NA TRBV5-4 CASSFKGTEAFF TGTGCCAGCAGCTTTAAAGGGACTGAAGCTTTCTTT
TRBJ2-5 TRBD1 NA TRBV12-3/TRBV12-4 CASTPSGGETQYF TGTGCCAGCACCCCCTCAGGGGGAGAGACCCAGTACTTC